This TCR beta chain was sequenced during a study of blood T cell repertoires in COVID-19. The authors' processing: Estimation of nucleated cell counts relied on the amplification of reference gene primers. Profiling relied on immunoSEQ multiplex PCR, and the TCRdb table lists in-frame clones only, not all of them. V, J and clone size are taken as reported in that table, and D and trimming were inferred from the DNA itself. This sample has some 400,000 clones, with approximately 89% found just once. Trimming stripped 3 bases from V and 6 bases from J, with 12 bases between. Germline CDR1 SGHRS, CDR2 YFSETQ. This CDR3 is 13 amino acids long. This clone was seen a few times. Cohorts were assigned according to the clinical history that participants reported. Up to 2 weeks before entering the study, exposed participants had met a COVID-19 case.

Input material: PBMCs or T cells enriched from blood (not recorded which). The chain joins TRBV5-1 to TRBJ1-2; a possible D gene is TRBD1 (5 bases). The receptor comes from a woman aged 35 to 49 who had been exposed to COVID-19. CDR3 coding DNA: TGCGCCAGCAGCTCCCGGGACTTAGATGGCTACACCTTC. Encoded protein: CASSSRDLDGYTF.